The 5 T cell receptor beta chains presented below share a single source sample, sequenced in a study of shared clonotypes between healthy human individuals (dated by TCRdb to 2020 to 2021). The library came from the immunoSEQ multiplex PCR assay. TCRdb limited this immuneACCESS table to in-frame rearrangements with V and J called. A share of clones is missing; checked studies link under half to unresolved V genes, and the rest is unexplained. This sample has over a million clones in its table, and roughly 96% of those were observed once. The ten top clones hold over 1% of the sample. Sequencing was performed on naive CD4+ T cells sorted from blood. What this sample's cell subset or site label stands for: CD45RA+ positively selected. Receptor source: a man aged 25-45 years in good health.

The J gene is TRBJ2-7, the V gene TRBV11-2; possibly TRBD1 for D (6 bases). The germline CDR1 and CDR2 sequences are SGHAT and FQNNGV. Trimming shortened V by 5 bases and J by 2 bases, and 16 bases separated the two germline ends. The CDR3 covers 15 residues. The CDR3 DNA is TGTGCCAGCAGCATAACCGGTGGGGACACCTACGAGCAGTACTTC. It codes for CASSITGGDTYEQYF. Using reference TRBV11-2 and TRBJ2-7 for the parts outside the CDR3, the full variable domain is EAGVAQSPRYKIIEKRQSVAFWCNPISGHATLYWYQQILGQGPKLLIQFQNNGVVDDSQLPKDRFSAERLKGVDSTLKIQPAKLEDSAVYLCASSITGGDTYEQYFGPGTRLTVT.

This clone was seen only a few times. The J gene is TRBJ1-5, the V gene TRBV18; a weak D match, TRBD1 (5 bases). V lost 0 bases, J lost 8 bases, and 17 bases lay in between. This CDR3 has 16 amino acids. Germline CDR1 and CDR2: KGHSH and LQKENI. The CDR3 sequence is CASSPPDEGLVKPQHF. In nucleotides, the CDR3 is TGTGCCAGCTCACCACCAGACGAGGGGTTGGTAAAGCCCCAGCATTTT. The full variable domain, rest sourced from reference TRBV18 and TRBJ1-5, is NAGVMQNPRHLVRRRGQEARLRCSPMKGHSHVYWYRQLPEEGLKFMVYLQKENIIDESGMPKERFSAEFPKEGPSILRIQQVVRGDSAAYFCASSPPDEGLVKPQHFGDGTRLSIL.

The rearrangement joins TRBV7-9 to TRBJ2-7; 8 nucleotides match TRBD2. The CDR3 has 17 amino acids. V trimming: 5 bases; J trimming: 2 bases; junction bases outside the gene matches: 14. Germline CDR1 and CDR2: SEHNR and FQNEAQ (reference sequence). The CDR3 bases are TGTGCCAGCAGCCCCACCCGGGGGGGAGAAAATACCTACGAGCAGTACTTC. Encoded protein: CASSPTRGGENTYEQYF.

The rearrangement joins TRBV18 to TRBJ2-6; 9 bases map to TRBD1. Germline CDR1 reads KGHSH; CDR2 reads LQKENI. V was clipped by 3 bases and J by 4 bases; unmatched bases: 10. The CDR3 is 18 residues long. CDR3 sequence reads: CASSPPEQGALGANVLTF. The CDR3 nucleotides are TGTGCCAGCTCACCTCCCGAACAGGGGGCGTTGGGGGCCAACGTCCTGACTTTC.

This rearrangement joins TRBV9 to TRBJ2-2; D perhaps matches TRBD2 (5 bases). Trimming removed 6 bases from V and 0 bases from J, with 18 bases in between. Germline CDR1 and CDR2: SGDLS and YYNGEE. CDR3 length equals 17 residues. The CDR3 loop reads CASTPRPADSNTGELFF. For the CDR3, the DNA is TGTGCCAGCACCCCCCGCCCAGCGGACTCGAACACCGGGGAGCTGTTTTTT.